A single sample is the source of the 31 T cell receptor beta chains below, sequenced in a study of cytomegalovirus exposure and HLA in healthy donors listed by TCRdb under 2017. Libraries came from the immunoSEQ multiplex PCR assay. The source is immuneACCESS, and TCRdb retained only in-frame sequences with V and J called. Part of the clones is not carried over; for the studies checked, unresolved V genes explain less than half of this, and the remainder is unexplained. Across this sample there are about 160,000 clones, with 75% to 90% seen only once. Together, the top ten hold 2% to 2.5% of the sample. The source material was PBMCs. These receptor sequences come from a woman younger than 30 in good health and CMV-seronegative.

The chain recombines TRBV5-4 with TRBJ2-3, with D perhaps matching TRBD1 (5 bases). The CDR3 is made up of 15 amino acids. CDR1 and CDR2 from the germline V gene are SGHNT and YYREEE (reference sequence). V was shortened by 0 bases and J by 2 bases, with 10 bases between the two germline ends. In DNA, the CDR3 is TGTGCCAGCAGCTTGGAAAGGGGCTCCACAGATACGCAGTATTTT. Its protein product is CASSLERGSTDTQYF.

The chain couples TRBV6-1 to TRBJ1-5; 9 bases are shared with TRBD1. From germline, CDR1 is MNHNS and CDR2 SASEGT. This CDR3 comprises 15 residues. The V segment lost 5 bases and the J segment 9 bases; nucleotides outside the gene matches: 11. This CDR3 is CASSPGQGIYRPQHF. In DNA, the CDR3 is TGTGCCAGCAGTCCCGGACAGGGGATATATCGGCCCCAGCATTTT.

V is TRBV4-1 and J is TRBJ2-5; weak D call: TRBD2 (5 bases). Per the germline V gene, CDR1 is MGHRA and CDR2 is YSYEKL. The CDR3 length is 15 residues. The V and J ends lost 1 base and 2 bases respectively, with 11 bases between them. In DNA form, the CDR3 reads TGCGCCAGCAGCCAAGGGGCGGAGGATCAAGAGACCCAGTACTTC. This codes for CASSQGAEDQETQYF.

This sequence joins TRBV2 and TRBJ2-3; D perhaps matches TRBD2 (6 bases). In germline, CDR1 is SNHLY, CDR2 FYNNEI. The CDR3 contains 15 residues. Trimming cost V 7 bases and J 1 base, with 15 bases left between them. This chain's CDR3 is CASITWASGTDTQYF. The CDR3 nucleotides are TGTGCCAGCATCACCTGGGCTAGCGGCACAGATACGCAGTATTTT.

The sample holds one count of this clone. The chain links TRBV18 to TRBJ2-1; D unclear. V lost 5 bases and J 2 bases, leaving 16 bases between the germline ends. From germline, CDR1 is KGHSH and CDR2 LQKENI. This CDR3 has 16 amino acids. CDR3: CASSSLEADAYNEQFF. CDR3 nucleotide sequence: TGTGCCAGCTCATCCCTCGAGGCAGATGCCTACAATGAGCAGTTCTTC.

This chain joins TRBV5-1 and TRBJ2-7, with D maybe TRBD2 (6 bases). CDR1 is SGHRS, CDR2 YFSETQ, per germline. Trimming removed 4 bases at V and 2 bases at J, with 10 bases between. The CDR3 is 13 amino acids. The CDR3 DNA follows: TGCGCCAGCAGCGTAGCTAGCGCCTACGAGCAGTACTTC. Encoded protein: CASSVASAYEQYF. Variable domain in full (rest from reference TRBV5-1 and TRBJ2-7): KAGVTQTPRYLIKTRGQQVTLSCSPISGHRSVSWYQQTPGQGLQFLFEYFSETQRNKGNFPGRFSGRQFSNSRSEMNVSTLELGDSALYLCASSVASAYEQYFGPGTRLTVT.

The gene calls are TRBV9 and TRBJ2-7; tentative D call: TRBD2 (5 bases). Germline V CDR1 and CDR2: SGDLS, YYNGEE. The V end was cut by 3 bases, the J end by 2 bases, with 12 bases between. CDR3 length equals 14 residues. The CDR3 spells CASSAPGNPYEQYF. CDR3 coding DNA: TGTGCCAGCAGCGCCCCCGGGAACCCCTACGAGCAGTACTTC.

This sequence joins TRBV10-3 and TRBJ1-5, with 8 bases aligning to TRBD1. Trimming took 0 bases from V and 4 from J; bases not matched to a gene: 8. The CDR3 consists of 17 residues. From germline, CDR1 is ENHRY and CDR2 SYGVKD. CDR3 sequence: CAISESTGVAGNQPQHF. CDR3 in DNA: TGTGCCATCAGTGAGTCGACAGGGGTGGCTGGAAATCAGCCCCAGCATTTT.

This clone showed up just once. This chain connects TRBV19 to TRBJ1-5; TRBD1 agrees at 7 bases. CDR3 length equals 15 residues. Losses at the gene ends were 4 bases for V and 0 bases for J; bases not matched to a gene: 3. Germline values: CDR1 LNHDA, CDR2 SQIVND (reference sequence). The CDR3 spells CASSNRGSSNQPQHF. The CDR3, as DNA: TGTGCCAGTAGTAACAGGGGCAGTAGCAATCAGCCCCAGCATTTT. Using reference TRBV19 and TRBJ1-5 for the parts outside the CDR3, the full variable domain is DGGITQSPKYLFRKEGQNVTLSCEQNLNHDAMYWYRQDPGQGLRLIYYSQIVNDFQKGDIAEGYSVSREKKESFPLTVTSAQKNPTAFYLCASSNRGSSNQPQHFGDGTRLSIL.

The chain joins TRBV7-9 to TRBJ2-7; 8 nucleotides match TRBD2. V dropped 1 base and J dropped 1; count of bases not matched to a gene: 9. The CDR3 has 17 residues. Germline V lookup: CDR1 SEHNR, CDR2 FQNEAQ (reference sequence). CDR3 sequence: CASSLVPGGSDSYEQYF. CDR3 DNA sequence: TGTGCCAGCAGCTTAGTTCCGGGGGGGTCCGATTCCTACGAGCAGTACTTC.

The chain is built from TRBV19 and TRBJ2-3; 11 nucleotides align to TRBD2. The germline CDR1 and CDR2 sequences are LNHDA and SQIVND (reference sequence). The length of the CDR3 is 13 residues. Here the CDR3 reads CASTGTSGDTQYF. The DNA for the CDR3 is TGTGCTAGCACCGGGACTAGCGGAGATACGCAGTATTTT.

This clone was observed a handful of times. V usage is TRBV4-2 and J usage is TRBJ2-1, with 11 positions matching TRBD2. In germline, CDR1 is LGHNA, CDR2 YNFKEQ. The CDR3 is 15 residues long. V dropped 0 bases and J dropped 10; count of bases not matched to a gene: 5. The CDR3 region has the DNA TGTGCCAGCAGCCAAGACCCCGCTAGCGGGGGGGAGCAGTTCTTC. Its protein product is CASSQDPASGGEQFF.

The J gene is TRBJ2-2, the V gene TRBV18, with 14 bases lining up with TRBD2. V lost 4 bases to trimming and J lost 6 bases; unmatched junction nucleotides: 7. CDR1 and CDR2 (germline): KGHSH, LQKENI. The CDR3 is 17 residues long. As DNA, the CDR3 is TGTGCCAGCTCACTAATATCGGGACTAGCGGGAGCCGGGGAGCTGTTTTTT. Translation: CASSLISGLAGAGELFF.

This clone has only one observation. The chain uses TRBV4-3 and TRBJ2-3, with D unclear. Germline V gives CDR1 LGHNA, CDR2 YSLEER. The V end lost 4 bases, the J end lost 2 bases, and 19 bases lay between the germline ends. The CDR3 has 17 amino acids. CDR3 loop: CASSPTHLCELTDTQYF. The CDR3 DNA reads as TGCGCCAGCAGCCCCACCCATTTATGCGAGCTCACAGATACGCAGTATTTT.

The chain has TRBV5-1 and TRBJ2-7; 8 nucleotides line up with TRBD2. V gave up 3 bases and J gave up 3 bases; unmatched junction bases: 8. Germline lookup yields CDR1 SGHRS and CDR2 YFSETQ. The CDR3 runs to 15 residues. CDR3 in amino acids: CASSSTSGVFYEQYF. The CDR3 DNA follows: TGCGCCAGCAGCTCCACTAGCGGTGTATTCTACGAGCAGTACTTC. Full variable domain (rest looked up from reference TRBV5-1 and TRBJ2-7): KAGVTQTPRYLIKTRGQQVTLSCSPISGHRSVSWYQQTPGQGLQFLFEYFSETQRNKGNFPGRFSGRQFSNSRSEMNVSTLELGDSALYLCASSSTSGVFYEQYFGPGTRLTVT.

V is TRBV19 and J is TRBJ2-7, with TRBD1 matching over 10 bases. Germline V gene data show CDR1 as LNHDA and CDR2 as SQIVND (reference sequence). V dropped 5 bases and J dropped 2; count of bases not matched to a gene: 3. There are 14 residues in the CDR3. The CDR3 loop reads CASSRDRGPYEQYF. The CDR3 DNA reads TGTGCCAGTAGTCGGGACAGGGGACCCTACGAGCAGTACTTC. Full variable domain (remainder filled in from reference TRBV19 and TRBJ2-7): DGGITQSPKYLFRKEGQNVTLSCEQNLNHDAMYWYRQDPGQGLRLIYYSQIVNDFQKGDIAEGYSVSREKKESFPLTVTSAQKNPTAFYLCASSRDRGPYEQYFGPGTRLTVT.

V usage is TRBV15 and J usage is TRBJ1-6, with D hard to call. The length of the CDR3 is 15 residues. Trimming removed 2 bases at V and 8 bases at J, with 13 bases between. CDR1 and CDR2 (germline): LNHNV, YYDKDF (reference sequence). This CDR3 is CATSRSAGSDSPLHF. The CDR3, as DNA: TGTGCCACCAGCAGATCCGCGGGGAGCGATTCACCCCTCCACTTT.

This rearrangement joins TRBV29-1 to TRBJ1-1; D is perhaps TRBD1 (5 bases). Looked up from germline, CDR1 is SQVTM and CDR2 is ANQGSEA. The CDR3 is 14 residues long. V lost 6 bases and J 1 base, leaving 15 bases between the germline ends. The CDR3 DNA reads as TGCAGCGTGGGGGGATGGGTTGAGAACACTGAAGCTTTCTTT. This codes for CSVGGWVENTEAFF.

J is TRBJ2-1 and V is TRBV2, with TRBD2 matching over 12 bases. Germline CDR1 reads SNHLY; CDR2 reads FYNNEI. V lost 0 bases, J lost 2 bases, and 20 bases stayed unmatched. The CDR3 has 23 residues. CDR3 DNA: TGTGCCAGCAGTGAAGCAGGACAGCGGACTAGCGGGAAAGGCCAAGGCCCCTACAATGAGCAGTTCTTC. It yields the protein CASSEAGQRTSGKGQGPYNEQFF.

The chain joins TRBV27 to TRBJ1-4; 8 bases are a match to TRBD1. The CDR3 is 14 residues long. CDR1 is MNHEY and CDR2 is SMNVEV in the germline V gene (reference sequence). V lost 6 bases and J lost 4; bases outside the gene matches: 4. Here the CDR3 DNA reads TGTGCCAGCAGATCACAGGGGGTTAATGAAAAACTGTTTTTT. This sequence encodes CASRSQGVNEKLFF.

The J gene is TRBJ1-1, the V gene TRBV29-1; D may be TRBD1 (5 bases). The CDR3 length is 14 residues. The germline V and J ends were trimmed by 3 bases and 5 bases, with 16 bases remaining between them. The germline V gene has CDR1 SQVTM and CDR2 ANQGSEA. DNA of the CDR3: TGCAGCGTTGATCGGCCAGGGCAGAGGACTGAAGCTTTCTTT. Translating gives CSVDRPGQRTEAFF.

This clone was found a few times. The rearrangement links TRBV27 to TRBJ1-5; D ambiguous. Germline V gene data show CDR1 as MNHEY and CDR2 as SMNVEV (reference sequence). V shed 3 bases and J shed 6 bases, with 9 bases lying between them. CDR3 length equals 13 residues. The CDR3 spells CASSFGGSQPQHF. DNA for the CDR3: TGTGCCAGCAGTTTTGGAGGGTCTCAGCCCCAGCATTTT.

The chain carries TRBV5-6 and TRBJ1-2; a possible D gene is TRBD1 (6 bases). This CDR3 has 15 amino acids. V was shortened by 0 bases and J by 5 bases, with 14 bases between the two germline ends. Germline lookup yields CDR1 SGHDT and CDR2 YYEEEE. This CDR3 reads CASSLVSRGMYGYTF. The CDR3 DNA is TGTGCCAGCAGCTTGGTCAGCAGGGGCATGTATGGCTACACCTTC.

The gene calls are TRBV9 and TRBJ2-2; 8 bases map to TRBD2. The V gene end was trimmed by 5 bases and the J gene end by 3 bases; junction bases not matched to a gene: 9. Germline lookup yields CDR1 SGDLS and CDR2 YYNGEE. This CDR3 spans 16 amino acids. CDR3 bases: TGTGCCAGCAGTGACATTAGCGGGGATTACACCGGGGAGCTGTTTTTT. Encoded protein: CASSDISGDYTGELFF.

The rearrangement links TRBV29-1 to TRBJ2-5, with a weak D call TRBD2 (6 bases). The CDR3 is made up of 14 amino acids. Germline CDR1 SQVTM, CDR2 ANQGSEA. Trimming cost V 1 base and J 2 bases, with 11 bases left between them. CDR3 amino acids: CSVEGGEFQETQYF. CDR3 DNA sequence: TGCAGCGTTGAAGGCGGGGAATTTCAAGAGACCCAGTACTTC.

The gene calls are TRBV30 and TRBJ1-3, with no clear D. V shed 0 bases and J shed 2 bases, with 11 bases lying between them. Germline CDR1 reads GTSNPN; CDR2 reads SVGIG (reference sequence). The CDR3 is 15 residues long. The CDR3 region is CAWSVSGRAGNTIYF. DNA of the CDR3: TGTGCCTGGAGTGTCTCTGGGAGGGCTGGAAACACCATATATTTT. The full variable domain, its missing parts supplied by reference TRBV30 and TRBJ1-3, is SQTIHQWPATLVQPVGSPLSLECTVEGTSNPNLYWYRQAAGRGLQLLFYSVGIGQISSEVPQNLSASRPQDRQFILSSKKLLLSDSGFYLCAWSVSGRAGNTIYFGEGSWLTVV.

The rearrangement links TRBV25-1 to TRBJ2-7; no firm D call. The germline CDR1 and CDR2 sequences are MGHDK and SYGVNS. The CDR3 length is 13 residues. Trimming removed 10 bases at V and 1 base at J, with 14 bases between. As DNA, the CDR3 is TGTGCCACCTCGACTTTTTTTTCCTACGAGCAGTACTTC. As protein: CATSTFFSYEQYF.

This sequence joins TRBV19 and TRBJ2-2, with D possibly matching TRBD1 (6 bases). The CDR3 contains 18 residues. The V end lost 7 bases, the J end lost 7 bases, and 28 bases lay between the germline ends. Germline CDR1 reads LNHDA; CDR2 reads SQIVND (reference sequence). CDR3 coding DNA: TGTGCCAGTACCTCCCAGATTACCCGACGGGACATCGTCGGGGAGCTGTTTTTT. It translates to CASTSQITRRDIVGELFF.

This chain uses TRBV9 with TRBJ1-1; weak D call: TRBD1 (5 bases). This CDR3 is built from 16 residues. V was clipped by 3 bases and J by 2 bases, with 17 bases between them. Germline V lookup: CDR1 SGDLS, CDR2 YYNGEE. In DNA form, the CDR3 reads TGTGCCAGCAGCGCTAACCCATTGGGACTAAACACTGAAGCTTTCTTT. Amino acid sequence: CASSANPLGLNTEAFF.

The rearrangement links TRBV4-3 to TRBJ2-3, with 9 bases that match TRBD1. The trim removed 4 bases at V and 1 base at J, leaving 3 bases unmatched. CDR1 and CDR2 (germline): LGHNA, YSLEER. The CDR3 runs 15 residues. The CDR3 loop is CASSLWTGGTDTQYF. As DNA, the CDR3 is TGCGCCAGCAGCCTATGGACAGGGGGCACAGATACGCAGTATTTT.

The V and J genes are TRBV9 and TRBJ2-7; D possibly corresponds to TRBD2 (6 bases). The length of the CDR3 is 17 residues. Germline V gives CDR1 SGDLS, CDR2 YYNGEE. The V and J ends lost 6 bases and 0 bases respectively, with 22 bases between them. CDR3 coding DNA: TGTGCCAGCATGGGGGGTGTTCAGGGTGGGCCCTCCTACGAGCAGTACTTC. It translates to CASMGGVQGGPSYEQYF.